Below are 18 T cell receptor beta chains sequenced from a single sample in a study of blood T cell repertoires in COVID-19. Clones were sequenced by immunoSEQ multiplex PCR, and TCRdb holds only the in-frame ones, with some missing. The table has hundreds of thousands of clones, approximately 83% seen once. Source material: PBMCs or T cells enriched from blood (not recorded which). Receptor source: a woman aged 40 to 55 with acute COVID-19.

CDR3 sequence reads: CASNSMDKVNTEAFF. The DNA of the CDR3 is TGTGCCAGCAACTCGATGGACAAAGTGAACACTGAAGCTTTCTTT. The J gene is TRBJ1-1, the V gene TRBV2, with a weak D call TRBD1 (5 bases). There are 15 residues in the CDR3. Germline lookup yields CDR1 SNHLY and CDR2 FYNNEI. The V end lost 7 bases, the J end lost 0 bases, and 15 bases lay between the germline ends.

This chain joins TRBV12-3 or TRBV12-4 and TRBJ1-1, with D perhaps TRBD1 (6 bases). The CDR3 consists of 13 residues. Trimming pared 6 bases from V and 1 base from J, leaving 9 bases between. CDR3 sequence (DNA): TGTGCCAGCAGCCAGACAGGGAACACTGAAGCTTTCTTT. It encodes CASSQTGNTEAFF.

The chain has TRBV5-1 and TRBJ2-3; the D gene is possibly TRBD1 (5 bases). In germline, CDR1 is SGHRS, CDR2 YFSETQ. This CDR3 has 14 amino acids. Trimming stripped 0 bases from V and 3 bases from J, with 8 bases between. CDR3 protein: CASSLVSGTDTQYF. The CDR3 nucleotides read TGCGCCAGCAGCTTGGTGTCAGGGACAGATACGCAGTATTTT.

The table lists this clone with a count of one. The rearrangement links TRBV5-5 to TRBJ1-1; D is uncertain. V was cut by 0 bases and J by 3 bases, with 12 bases left in between. CDR3 size: 15 residues. Germline CDR1 is SGHKS and CDR2 is YYEKEE (reference sequence). DNA for the CDR3: TGTGCCAGCAGCTTGGCGCAGGTACACTACACTGAAGCTTTCTTT. This encodes CASSLAQVHYTEAFF.

This clone was counted between two and nine times. The CDR3 protein is CAWSVIGGQGQFF. Written as DNA, the CDR3 is TGTGCCTGGAGTGTAATTGGCGGCCAAGGGCAGTTCTTC. The chain joins TRBV30 to TRBJ2-1; D not certain. The V gene's germline CDR1 is GTSNPN and CDR2 SVGIG (reference sequence). CDR3 size: 13 residues. Trimming cost V 0 bases and J 12 bases, with 15 bases left between them.

This rearrangement joins TRBV11-3 to TRBJ2-1; 15 bases agree with TRBD2. CDR1 and CDR2 from the germline V gene are SGHNT and YENEEA. With V trimmed by 5 bases and J by 16 bases, 9 bases remained unmatched. The length of the CDR3 is 14 residues. The chain's CDR3 is CASSPGTSGRTTFF. As DNA, the CDR3 is TGTGCCAGCAGCCCCGGGACTAGCGGGAGGACGACTTTCTTC.

This clone was seen just once. V gene TRBV7-6 combines with J gene TRBJ2-3; 12 bases fit TRBD2. Germline V gene sequence: CDR1 SGHVS, CDR2 FNYEAQ. The length of the CDR3 is 19 residues. J gave up 3 bases and V 1 base, and 11 bases lay outside the gene matches. The CDR3 DNA follows: TGTGCCAGCAGCTTAGACCTAGCGGGAGGGCCCCTGGGGACAGATACGCAGTATTTT. This translates into CASSLDLAGGPLGTDTQYF. Full variable domain (missing parts from reference TRBV7-6 and TRBJ2-3): GAGVSQSPRYKVTKRGQDVALRCDPISGHVSLYWYRQALGQGPEFLTYFNYEAQQDKSGLPNDRFSAERPEGSISTLTIQRTEQRDSAMYRCASSLDLAGGPLGTDTQYFGPGTRLTVL.

V gene TRBV24-1 combines with J gene TRBJ2-1; 8 bases are a match to TRBD1. With V trimmed by 3 bases and J by 2 bases, 5 bases remained unmatched. Germline V gives CDR1 KGHDR, CDR2 SFDVKD. The CDR3 contains 16 residues. DNA for the CDR3: TGTGCCACCAGTGATCGGACAGGGTTGACCTACAATGAGCAGTTCTTC. Its translation: CATSDRTGLTYNEQFF.

This sequence joins TRBV9 and TRBJ2-3; D gene unclear. The CDR3 length is 12 residues. CDR1 is SGDLS, CDR2 YYNGEE, per germline. Trimming stripped 7 bases from V and 2 bases from J, with 8 bases between. The CDR3, as DNA: TGTGCCAGCGCCCTAGACACAGATACGCAGTATTTT. It yields the protein CASALDTDTQYF. Complete variable domain (other parts from reference TRBV9 and TRBJ2-3): DSGVTQTPKHLITATGQRVTLRCSPRSGDLSVYWYQQSLDQGLQFLIQYYNGEERAKGNILERFSAQQFPDLHSELNLSSLELGDSALYFCASALDTDTQYFGPGTRLTVL.

The table lists this clone with a few counts. The genes are TRBV7-6 and TRBJ2-2, with 10 bases identical to TRBD2. Trimming removed 1 base from V and 4 bases from J; junction bases left unmatched: 12. CDR3 length: 19 residues. The germline V gene has CDR1 SGHVS and CDR2 FNYEAQ. In DNA, the CDR3 is TGTGCCAGCAGCTTAGGCCCCACCGCTAGCGGGAGAAGCACCGGGGAGCTGTTTTTT. This sequence encodes CASSLGPTASGRSTGELFF.

The V and J genes are TRBV24-1 and TRBJ2-3; possibly TRBD2 for D (6 bases). V dropped 11 bases and J dropped 3 bases, with 14 bases sitting between them. The germline V gene has CDR1 KGHDR and CDR2 SFDVKD. The CDR3 is 13 residues long. The CDR3 reads CAIYSRGTDTQYF. The DNA of the CDR3 is TGTGCCATCTACAGTCGGGGGACAGATACGCAGTATTTT.

This sequence joins TRBV9 and TRBJ2-1, with 12 bases that match TRBD2. The CDR3 spans 15 residues. The J segment lost 7 bases and the V segment lost 0 bases, leaving 2 bases of the junction unmatched. Germline V lookup: CDR1 SGDLS, CDR2 YYNGEE. For the CDR3, the DNA is TGTGCCAGCAGCGTAGGGGGACTAGCGGGTAATGAGCAGTTCTTC. This gives the protein CASSVGGLAGNEQFF.

This chain joins TRBV6-2 or TRBV6-3 and TRBJ1-5, with 8 bases lining up with TRBD1. The trim removed 5 bases at V and 6 bases at J, leaving 9 bases unmatched. The CDR3 extends over 15 amino acids. The germline CDR1 and CDR2 sequences are MNHEY and SVGEGT. CDR3 sequence (DNA): TGTGCCAGCAGTCGTTGGTCAGGGGGCGGTCAGCCCCAGCATTTT. It is translated as CASSRWSGGGQPQHF.

DNA for the CDR3: TGTGCCAGCAGTCCAGGGGGCTCAAAAAACATTCAGTACTTC. This sequence encodes CASSPGGSKNIQYF. The chain has TRBV28 and TRBJ2-4, with 8 positions matching TRBD1. The CDR3 is made up of 14 amino acids. Germline V gives CDR1 MDHEN, CDR2 SYDVKM. V lost 5 bases, J lost 4 bases, and 4 bases stayed unmatched.

V and J are TRBV5-1 and TRBJ1-2; unclear D gene. The V gene's germline CDR1 is SGHRS and CDR2 YFSETQ. V was cut by 0 bases and J by 8 bases, with 8 bases left in between. The CDR3 totals 12 residues. The CDR3: CASSLEAVGYTF. CDR3 sequence (DNA): TGCGCCAGCAGCTTGGAGGCGGTGGGCTACACCTTC.

The rearrangement links TRBV12-5 to TRBJ2-7, with D perhaps TRBD1 (6 bases). Looked up from germline, CDR1 is LGHNT and CDR2 is FRNRAP. V shed 3 bases and J shed 3 bases, with 9 bases lying between them. The CDR3 consists of 13 residues. This CDR3 is CASGLAQGYEQYF. The DNA of the CDR3 is TGTGCTAGTGGTTTAGCACAGGGCTACGAGCAGTACTTC. The variable domain in full, with the rest retrieved from reference TRBV12-5 and TRBJ2-7, is DARVTQTPRHKVTEMGQEVTMRCQPILGHNTVFWYRQTMMQGLELLAYFRNRAPLDDSGMPKDRFSAEMPDATLATLKIQPSEPRDSAVYFCASGLAQGYEQYFGPGTRLTVT.

This clone was picked up a small number of times. The J gene is TRBJ2-7, the V gene TRBV7-2, with 13 positions matching TRBD2. CDR3 length: 17 residues. J gave up 2 bases and V 5 bases, and 9 bases lay outside the gene matches. Germline V gives CDR1 SGHTA, CDR2 FQGNSA. Here the CDR3 DNA reads TGTGCCAGCAGCCGCGGACTAGCGGGAGCTCCCACCTACGAGCAGTACTTC. This encodes CASSRGLAGAPTYEQYF.

The rearrangement uses TRBV7-8 and TRBJ1-2, with D hard to call. This CDR3 has 15 residues. The V gene's germline CDR1 is SGHVS and CDR2 FQNEAQ. Trimming cost V 1 base and J 4 bases, with 13 bases left between them. The CDR3 sequence: CASSLDGDPLYGYTF. DNA of the CDR3: TGTGCCAGCAGCTTAGACGGGGATCCCCTCTATGGCTACACCTTC.